These 19 T cell receptor beta chains were sequenced from one sample in a study of cytomegalovirus exposure and HLA in healthy donors. TCRdb's table, derived via immunoSEQ multiplex PCR, lists solely in-frame clones and lacks some. The sample lists roughly 67,000 clones; over 80% were seen once. The material sequenced was PBMCs. These receptors all come from a man between 18 and 29 years old in good health and CMV-seronegative.

CDR3 nucleotide sequence: TGTGCCAGCAGTCCCCCGGGGCTCGCGGGAGGGCCCTACGAGCAGTACTTC. This translates into CASSPPGLAGGPYEQYF. The V gene is TRBV27, the J gene TRBJ2-7; 9 nucleotides agree with TRBD2. The germline V gene has CDR1 MNHEY and CDR2 SMNVEV (reference sequence). The CDR3 has 17 residues. The junction had 13 bases not matched to a gene; V was cut back by 5 bases and J by 2 bases.

The chain links TRBV28 to TRBJ2-7, with D perhaps TRBD1 (5 bases). Germline V gives CDR1 MDHEN, CDR2 SYDVKM. CDR3 size: 16 residues. V lost 2 bases and J lost 2, with 16 bases in between. The CDR3 DNA reads as TGTGCCAGCAGTTTACCCCGACAGTTGCCAACCTACGAGCAGTACTTC. It translates to CASSLPRQLPTYEQYF.

This chain connects TRBV20-1 to TRBJ2-7, with 7 bases identical to TRBD2. The CDR3 has 11 residues. The germline V gene has CDR1 DFQATT and CDR2 SNEGSKA (reference sequence). V trimming: 7 bases; J trimming: 7 bases; junction bases outside the gene matches: 7. CDR3 nucleotides: TGCAGTGGGACTAGAAGGGAGGAGCAGTACTTC. Amino acids: CSGTRREEQYF.

The chain uses TRBV4-3 and TRBJ1-4, with TRBD1 matching 11 bases. CDR3 length: 16 residues. The germline V gene encodes CDR1 LGHNA and CDR2 YSLEER. After removal of 4 bases from V and 3 bases from J, the junction contained 4 bases not matched to a gene. CDR3 nucleotide sequence: TGCGCCAGCAGCCCAAGGGGACAGGGGGCTAATGAAAAACTGTTTTTT. Residues: CASSPRGQGANEKLFF.

The V gene is TRBV5-1, the J gene TRBJ2-1, with TRBD2 matching 7 bases. There are 14 residues in the CDR3. The trim removed 3 bases at V and 9 bases at J, leaving 9 bases unmatched. Looked up from germline, CDR1 is SGHRS and CDR2 is YFSETQ. The CDR3 is CASSSTVGGIEQFF. The CDR3 DNA is TGCGCCAGCAGCTCGACTGTGGGAGGGATTGAGCAGTTCTTC.

The chain couples TRBV9 to TRBJ2-2; D is possibly TRBD2 (5 bases). Trimming took off 3 bases at V and 4 bases at J, with 19 bases between the two ends. The CDR3 is made up of 17 amino acids. The germline CDR1 and CDR2 sequences are SGDLS and YYNGEE. The CDR3 spells CASSGLGLTAGTGELFF. DNA for the CDR3: TGTGCCAGCAGCGGACTGGGCCTTACGGCGGGCACCGGGGAGCTGTTTTTT.

The chain joins TRBV18 to TRBJ1-3, with D possibly being TRBD1 (5 bases). This CDR3 contains 18 residues. V shed 3 bases and J shed 0 bases, with 18 bases lying between them. Germline CDR1 and CDR2: KGHSH and LQKENI. In DNA form, the CDR3 reads TGTGCCAGCTCACCGAATAGGGACTCCCTCAGCTCTGGAAACACCATATATTTT. Its translation: CASSPNRDSLSSGNTIYF.

The chain combines TRBV5-1 with TRBJ2-1; 7 positions agree with TRBD1. Germline CDR1 reads SGHRS; CDR2 reads YFSETQ. V gave up 0 bases and J gave up 7 bases; unmatched junction bases: 10. The CDR3 has 16 amino acids. The CDR3 protein is CASSLGPDRVGNEQFF. CDR3 coding DNA: TGCGCCAGCAGCTTGGGACCCGACAGGGTTGGGAATGAGCAGTTCTTC.

The V and J genes are TRBV4-3 and TRBJ2-2; D gene ambiguous. The CDR3 length is 14 residues. Trimming removed 2 bases at V and 5 bases at J, with 9 bases between. The V gene's germline CDR1 is LGHNA and CDR2 YSLEER. The CDR3 DNA follows: TGCGCCAGCAGCCAAAATCGAGGTACCGGGGAGCTGTTTTTT. Translating gives CASSQNRGTGELFF.

This chain joins TRBV6-1 and TRBJ2-1; TRBD2 matches 11 bases. There are 12 residues in the CDR3. V gave up 8 bases and J gave up 13 bases; unmatched junction bases: 7. Germline V gene lookup returns CDR1 MNHNS and CDR2 SASEGT. The CDR3 reads CASHTSGRTQFF. The CDR3, as DNA: TGTGCCAGCCATACTAGCGGGAGAACCCAGTTCTTC.

As DNA, the CDR3 is TGTGCCAGCAGTTCCGCGAACACCGGGGAGCTGTTTTTT. Its translation: CASSSANTGELFF. The chain carries TRBV27 and TRBJ2-2; no reliable D call. Germline-derived CDR1 and CDR2 are MNHEY and SMNVEV (reference sequence). This CDR3 spans 13 amino acids. The ends were cut back, 4 bases at V and 0 bases at J, with 3 bases in the middle.

V is TRBV28 and J is TRBJ1-1, with no clear D. Between the trimmed V and J ends, which lost 5 bases and 1 base, there was a span of 11 bases. The germline CDR1 and CDR2 sequences are MDHEN and SYDVKM. This CDR3 has 14 residues. Here the CDR3 reads CASSRSGANTEAFF. In DNA form, the CDR3 reads TGTGCCAGCAGTCGATCAGGTGCGAACACTGAAGCTTTCTTT.

This clone appeared a single time. The rearrangement joins TRBV19 to TRBJ1-5, with D uncertain. The germline V gene encodes CDR1 LNHDA and CDR2 SQIVND (reference sequence). This CDR3 contains 15 residues. V was clipped by 3 bases and J by 0 bases, with 9 bases between them. This CDR3 reads CASSIRSYSNQPQHF. The CDR3 DNA reads as TGTGCCAGTAGTATTCGCAGTTATAGCAATCAGCCCCAGCATTTT.

The chain recombines TRBV28 with TRBJ2-7; 15 bases align to TRBD2. Trimming cost V 1 base and J 5 bases; bases outside gene matches: 6. Germline V CDR1 and CDR2: MDHEN, SYDVKM. CDR3 length: 17 amino acids. The CDR3 nucleotides are TGTGCCAGCAGTTTATTTCGGACTAGCGGGAGGGCCGACGAGCAGTACTTC. Translated: CASSLFRTSGRADEQYF. Filled out from reference TRBV28 and TRBJ2-7, the complete variable domain reads DVKVTQSSRYLVKRTGEKVFLECVQDMDHENMFWYRQDPGLGLRLIYFSYDVKMKEKGDIPEGYSVSREKKERFSLILESASTNQTSMYLCASSLFRTSGRADEQYFGPGTRLTVT.

The chain links TRBV5-1 to TRBJ1-3; D perhaps matches TRBD1 (6 bases). In germline, CDR1 is SGHRS, CDR2 YFSETQ. This CDR3 is built from 14 residues. Trimming took off 4 bases at V and 8 bases at J, with 16 bases between the two ends. The CDR3 region is CASSLGGAEDTIYF. CDR3 DNA sequence: TGCGCCAGCAGCCTTGGGGGGGCAGAAGACACCATATATTTT.

The genes are TRBV28 and TRBJ2-7, with TRBD2 matching over 8 bases. V lost 3 bases to trimming and J lost 4 bases; unmatched junction nucleotides: 14. This CDR3 region has 17 residues. Germline CDR1 is MDHEN and CDR2 is SYDVKM. The chain's CDR3 is CASSLWWASGGFYEQYF. The CDR3 DNA reads as TGTGCCAGCAGTTTGTGGTGGGCGTCGGGGGGGTTTTACGAGCAGTACTTC.

V gene TRBV29-1 combines with J gene TRBJ1-5, with no clear D. V dropped 4 bases and J dropped 3 bases, with 10 bases sitting between them. This CDR3 contains 13 residues. Germline CDR1 and CDR2: SQVTM and ANQGSEA. The CDR3: CSVAREYNQPQHF. In DNA, the CDR3 is TGCAGCGTTGCCCGGGAGTACAATCAGCCCCAGCATTTT.

The chain is built from TRBV28 and TRBJ2-2, with TRBD2 matching over 11 bases. CDR1 is MDHEN, CDR2 SYDVKM, per germline. The CDR3 is 16 amino acids. The J segment lost 5 bases and the V segment lost 6 bases, leaving 8 bases of the junction unmatched. The CDR3 is CASSLAGTSGTGELFF. For the CDR3, the DNA is TGTGCCAGCAGCCTCGCAGGGACTAGCGGAACCGGGGAGCTGTTTTTT.

This clone has just one count. The chain combines TRBV4-3 with TRBJ2-7; TRBD1 agrees at 7 bases. Trimming at V came to 3 bases and at J to 12 bases, leaving 14 bases not matched to a gene. The CDR3 covers 14 residues. Germline V lookup: CDR1 LGHNA, CDR2 YSLEER. Written as DNA, the CDR3 is TGCGCCAGCAGCCAGCCCGAAATGGGGACAGCTAGGTACTTC. Its protein product is CASSQPEMGTARYF.